This TCR beta chain was recorded in a study of T cell responses to AZD1222 COVID-19 vaccine. Clones were sequenced by immunoSEQ multiplex PCR, and TCRdb holds only the in-frame ones, with some missing. The data contain about 120,000 clones, just over 90% of them singletons. General study results and limits: Researchers report vaccine-associated CD4 TCRs spanning spike, with dominance at 160-218 and 743-854.

Researchers grouped second doses given at about 4 or about 12 weeks into one pool. For this clone: Its cognate antigen is unknown.

The receptor's source is an adult who received the AZD1222 COVID-19 vaccine. The input for sequencing was peripheral blood, taken 28 days after the second AZD1222 dose.

DNA for the CDR3: TGTGCCAGCAGCTCCGGGACAGGGACCCGGGAGACCCAGTACTTC. Encoded protein: CASSSGTGTRETQYF. The chain is built from TRBV5-6 and TRBJ2-5; 9 nucleotides line up with TRBD1. Germline CDR1 reads SGHDT; CDR2 reads YYEEEE. The CDR3 spans 15 residues. V lost 3 bases, J lost 5 bases, and 8 bases stayed unmatched.